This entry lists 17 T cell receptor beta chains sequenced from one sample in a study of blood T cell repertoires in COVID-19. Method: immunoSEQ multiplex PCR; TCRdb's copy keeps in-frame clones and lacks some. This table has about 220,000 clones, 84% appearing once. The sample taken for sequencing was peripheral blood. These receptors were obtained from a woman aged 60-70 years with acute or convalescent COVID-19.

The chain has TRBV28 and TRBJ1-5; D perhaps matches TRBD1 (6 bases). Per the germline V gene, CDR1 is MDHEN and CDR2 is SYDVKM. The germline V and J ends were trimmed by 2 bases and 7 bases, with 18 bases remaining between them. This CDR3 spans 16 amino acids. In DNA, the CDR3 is TGTGCCAGCAGTTTAAATGGGCGGCAGGGGCACCAGCCCCAGCATTTT. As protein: CASSLNGRQGHQPQHF.

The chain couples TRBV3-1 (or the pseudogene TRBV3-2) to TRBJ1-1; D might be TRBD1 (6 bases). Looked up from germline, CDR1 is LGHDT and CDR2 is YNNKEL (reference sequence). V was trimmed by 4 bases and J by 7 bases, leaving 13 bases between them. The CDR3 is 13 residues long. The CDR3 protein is CASSPSLTGEAFF. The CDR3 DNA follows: TGTGCCAGCAGCCCGAGCCTGACAGGTGAAGCTTTCTTT.

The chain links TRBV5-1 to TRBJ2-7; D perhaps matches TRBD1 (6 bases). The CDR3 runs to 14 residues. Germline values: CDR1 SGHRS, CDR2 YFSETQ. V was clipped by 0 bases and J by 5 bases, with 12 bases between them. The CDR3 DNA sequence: TGCGCCAGCAGCTTGGGGGGACACCCTAACGAGCAGTACTTC. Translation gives CASSLGGHPNEQYF.

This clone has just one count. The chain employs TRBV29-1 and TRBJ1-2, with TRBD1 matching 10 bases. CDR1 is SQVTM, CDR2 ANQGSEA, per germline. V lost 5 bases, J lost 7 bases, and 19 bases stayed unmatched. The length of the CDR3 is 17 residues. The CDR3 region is CSVLLLTGGTRSSGYTF. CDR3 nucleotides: TGCAGCGTTCTGCTTTTGACAGGGGGCACCCGGTCATCTGGCTACACCTTC.

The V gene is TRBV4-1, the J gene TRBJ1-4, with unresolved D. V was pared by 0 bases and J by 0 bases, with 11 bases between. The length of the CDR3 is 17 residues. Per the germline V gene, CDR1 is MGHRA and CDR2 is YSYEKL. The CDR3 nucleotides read TGCGCCAGCAGCCAAGATTCGCAGTCTGCAACTAATGAAAAACTGTTTTTT. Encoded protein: CASSQDSQSATNEKLFF.

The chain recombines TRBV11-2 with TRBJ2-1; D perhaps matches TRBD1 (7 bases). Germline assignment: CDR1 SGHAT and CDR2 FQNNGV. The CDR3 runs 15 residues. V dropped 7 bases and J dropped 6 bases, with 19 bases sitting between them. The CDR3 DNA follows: TGTGCCAGCATGTGGGGGGACAGTATTTCCAATGAGCAGTTCTTC. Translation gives CASMWGDSISNEQFF.

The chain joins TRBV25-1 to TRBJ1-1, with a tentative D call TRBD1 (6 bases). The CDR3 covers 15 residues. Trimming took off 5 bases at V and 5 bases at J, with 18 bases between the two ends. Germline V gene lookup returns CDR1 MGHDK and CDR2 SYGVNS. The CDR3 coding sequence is TGTGCCAGCAGTCTACAGGGCGCCCGGGGTACTGAAGCTTTCTTT. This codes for CASSLQGARGTEAFF.

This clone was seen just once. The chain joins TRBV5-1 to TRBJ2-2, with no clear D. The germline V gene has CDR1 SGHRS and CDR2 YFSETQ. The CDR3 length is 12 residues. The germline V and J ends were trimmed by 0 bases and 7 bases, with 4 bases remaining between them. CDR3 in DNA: TGCGCCAGCAGCTTGGGCGGCGGGGAGCTGTTTTTT. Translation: CASSLGGGELFF.

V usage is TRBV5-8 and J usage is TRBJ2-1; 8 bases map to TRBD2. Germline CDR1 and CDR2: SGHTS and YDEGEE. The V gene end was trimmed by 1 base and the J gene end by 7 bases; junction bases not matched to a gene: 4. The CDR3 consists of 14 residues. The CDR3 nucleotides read TGTGCCAGCAGCTTGATCGGGGGGGCAAATGAGCAGTTCTTC. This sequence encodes CASSLIGGANEQFF.

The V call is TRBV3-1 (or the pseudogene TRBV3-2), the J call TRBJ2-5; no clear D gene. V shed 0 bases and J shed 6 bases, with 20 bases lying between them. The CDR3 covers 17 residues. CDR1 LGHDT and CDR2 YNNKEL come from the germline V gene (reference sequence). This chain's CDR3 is CASSQEPGLPRQKTQYF. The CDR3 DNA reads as TGTGCCAGCAGCCAAGAGCCAGGTCTGCCAAGGCAAAAGACCCAGTACTTC.

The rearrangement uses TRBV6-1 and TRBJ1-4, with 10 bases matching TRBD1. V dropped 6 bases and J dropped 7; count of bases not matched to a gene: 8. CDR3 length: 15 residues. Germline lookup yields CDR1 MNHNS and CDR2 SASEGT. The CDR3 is CASREPGQGPEKLFF. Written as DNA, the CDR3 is TGTGCCAGCAGAGAACCGGGACAGGGGCCTGAAAAACTGTTTTTT.

As DNA, the CDR3 is TGTGCCAGCAGCTTATCGCAGGGGGTTAGAGAGACCCAGTACTTC. Translation: CASSLSQGVRETQYF. This chain joins TRBV7-7 and TRBJ2-5; 7 positions agree with TRBD1. V was pared by 2 bases and J by 4 bases, with 7 bases of the junction left unmatched. This CDR3 has 15 residues. CDR1 and CDR2 from the germline V gene are SSHAT and FNYEAQ (reference sequence).

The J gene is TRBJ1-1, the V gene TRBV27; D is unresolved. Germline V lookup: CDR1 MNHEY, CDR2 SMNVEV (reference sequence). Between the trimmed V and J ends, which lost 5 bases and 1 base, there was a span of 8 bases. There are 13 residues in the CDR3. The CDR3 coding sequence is TGTGCCAGCAGTCACGGAGAGAACACTGAAGCTTTCTTT. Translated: CASSHGENTEAFF.

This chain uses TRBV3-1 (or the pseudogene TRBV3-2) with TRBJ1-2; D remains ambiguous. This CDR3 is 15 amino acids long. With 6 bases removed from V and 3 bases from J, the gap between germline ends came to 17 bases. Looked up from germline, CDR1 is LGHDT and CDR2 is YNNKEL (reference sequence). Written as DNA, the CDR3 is TGTGCCAGCAGGGCGGCAGATGGCAACTACTATGGCTACACCTTC. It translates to CASRAADGNYYGYTF.

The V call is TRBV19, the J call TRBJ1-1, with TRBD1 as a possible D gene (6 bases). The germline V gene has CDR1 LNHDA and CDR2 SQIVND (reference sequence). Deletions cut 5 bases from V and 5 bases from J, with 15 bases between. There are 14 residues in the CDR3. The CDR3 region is CASSPSGGNTEAFF. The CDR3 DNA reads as TGTGCCAGTAGTCCTAGTGGGGGCAATACTGAAGCTTTCTTT.

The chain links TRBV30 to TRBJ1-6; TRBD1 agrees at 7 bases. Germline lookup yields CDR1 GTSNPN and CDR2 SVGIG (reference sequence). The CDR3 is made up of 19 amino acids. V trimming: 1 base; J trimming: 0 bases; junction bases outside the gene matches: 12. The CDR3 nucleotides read TGTGCCTGGAGTGCATCATGGGGACAGCCTAGCTCCTATAATTCACCCCTCCACTTT. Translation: CAWSASWGQPSSYNSPLHF.

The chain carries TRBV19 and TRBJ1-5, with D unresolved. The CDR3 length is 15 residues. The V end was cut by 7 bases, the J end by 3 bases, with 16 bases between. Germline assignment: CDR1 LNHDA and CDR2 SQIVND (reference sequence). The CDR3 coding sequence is TGTGCCAGTACCAAAGATCGGGGATACAATCAGCCCCAGCATTTT. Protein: CASTKDRGYNQPQHF.